Following are 22 T cell receptor beta chains from one sample sequenced in a study of identical twins. From the 5' RACE reads, TCRdb called clonotypes with MiXCR, one entry per CDR3 protein. The sample lists over 500,000 distinct CDR3 sequences, roughly 21% occurring once. In addition, the sample was reused for a study of T cells expressing NK-cell markers.

The sequenced material came from CD4+ T cells sorted from blood. The receptors stem from a woman aged 18-29 years in good health.

This clonotype was recorded a few times. This sequence joins TRBV25-1 and TRBJ1-1; D perhaps matches TRBD1 (5 bases). Trimming took off 8 bases at V and 4 bases at J, with 17 bases between the two ends. The germline gives CDR1 MGHDK, CDR2 SYGVNS. The CDR3 loop spans 14 amino acids. CDR3 region: CASLPAGPGTEAFF. The CDR3 DNA reads as TGTGCCAGCTTACCCGCGGGGCCCGGCACTGAAGCTTTCTTT.

The V call is TRBV3-1, the J call TRBJ2-7; no reliable D call. The ends were cut back, 4 bases at V and 8 bases at J, with 18 bases in the middle. The germline gives CDR1 LGHDT, CDR2 YNNKEL (reference sequence). The CDR3 consists of 14 residues. The CDR3 DNA follows: TGTGCCAGCAGCCGCGCTATCTTACCGCTACAGCAGTACTTC. Its translation: CASSRAILPLQQYF.

The sample holds a few counts of this clonotype. V is TRBV20-1 and J is TRBJ2-6; TRBD1 aligns across 12 bases. CDR1 is DFQATT and CDR2 is SNEGSKA in the germline V gene (reference sequence). Trimming cost V 5 bases and J 3 bases; bases outside gene matches: 11. This CDR3 has 18 amino acids. CDR3 DNA: TGCAGTGCTTCCCGGCGGGACAGGGGGCTTGATGGGGCCAACGTCCTGACTTTC. Translated: CSASRRDRGLDGANVLTF.

The chain couples TRBV5-5 to TRBJ1-2; D not certain. Trimming left V 3 bases short and J 2 bases short, with 2 bases between. CDR3 length: 11 amino acids. Germline values: CDR1 SGHKS, CDR2 YYEKEE (reference sequence). CDR3 sequence: CASSYNYGYTF. Written as DNA, the CDR3 is TGTGCCAGCAGCTACAACTATGGCTACACCTTC. Full variable domain (missing parts from reference TRBV5-5 and TRBJ1-2): DAGVTQSPTHLIKTRGQQVTLRCSPISGHKSVSWYQQVLGQGPQFIFQYYEKEERGRGNFPDRFSARQFPNYSSELNVNALLLGDSALYLCASSYNYGYTFGSGTRLTVV.

This clonotype was recorded a few times. CDR3: CASRFQVSGANVLTF. The CDR3 bases are TGCGCCAGCAGGTTCCAGGTCTCTGGGGCCAACGTCCTGACTTTC. The gene calls are TRBV5-1 and TRBJ2-6; no clear D. This CDR3 has 15 amino acids. CDR1 is SGHRS, CDR2 YFSETQ, per germline. The V end was cut by 5 bases, the J end by 0 bases, with 9 bases between.

The chain employs TRBV20-1 and TRBJ2-3, with D perhaps TRBD2 (5 bases). Germline V gene sequence: CDR1 DFQATT, CDR2 SNEGSKA (reference sequence). The CDR3 is 13 amino acids. The V end lost 6 bases, the J end lost 1 base, and 11 bases lay between the germline ends. CDR3: CSALERGTDTQYF. The DNA of the CDR3 is TGCAGTGCCTTGGAGAGGGGCACAGATACGCAGTATTTT.

The chain recombines TRBV5-1 with TRBJ2-3; TRBD2 agrees at 12 bases. With V trimmed by 4 bases and J by 4 bases, 13 bases remained unmatched. The germline CDR1 and CDR2 sequences are SGHRS and YFSETQ. The CDR3 has 18 amino acids. The CDR3 loop reads CASSGSLGLAGSPDTQYF. The DNA for the CDR3 is TGCGCCAGCAGCGGGTCTTTAGGACTAGCGGGATCCCCAGATACGCAGTATTTT.

The chain combines TRBV19 with TRBJ2-2, with D hard to call. The germline V and J ends were trimmed by 1 base and 6 bases, with 0 bases remaining between them. Germline assignment: CDR1 LNHDA and CDR2 SQIVND (reference sequence). The CDR3 loop spans 11 amino acids. The CDR3 is CASSIAGELFF. The CDR3 bases are TGTGCCAGTAGTATAGCCGGGGAGCTGTTTTTT.

This clonotype has ten or more counts. The J gene is TRBJ2-2, the V gene TRBV7-2; 7 nucleotides line up with TRBD2. With V trimmed by 4 bases and J by 2 bases, 4 bases remained unmatched. The CDR3 consists of 15 residues. Germline V gives CDR1 SGHTA, CDR2 FQGNSA. The CDR3 sequence is CASSSGRSNTGELFF. CDR3 nucleotides: TGTGCCAGCAGCTCCGGGAGGTCAAACACCGGGGAGCTGTTTTTT.

The V and J genes are TRBV10-3 and TRBJ2-5; 7 bases align to TRBD2. Germline V lookup: CDR1 ENHRY, CDR2 SYGVKD. The CDR3 contains 13 residues. The V segment lost 8 bases and the J segment 2 bases; nucleotides outside the gene matches: 5. The CDR3 spells CAIGREMQETQYF. CDR3 coding DNA: TGTGCCATCGGGCGGGAGATGCAAGAGACCCAGTACTTC.

J is TRBJ2-7 and V is TRBV5-1; D may match TRBD1 or TRBD2 (5 bases each). CDR3 length: 15 amino acids. V was pared by 4 bases and J by 3 bases, with 17 bases between. Germline assignment: CDR1 SGHRS and CDR2 YFSETQ. The CDR3 region is CASSPDGGISYEQYF. The CDR3 DNA is TGCGCCAGCAGCCCCGATGGGGGTATTAGCTACGAGCAGTACTTC.

This clonotype came up a few times. This chain links TRBV5-6 with TRBJ1-2; possibly TRBD1 for D (6 bases). The CDR3 has 15 amino acids. The V gene's germline CDR1 is SGHDT and CDR2 YYEEEE. Trimming took 4 bases from V and 4 from J, leaving 17 bases between them. The CDR3 region has the DNA TGTGCCAGCAGCGTCTACAGGGTAACCGTCTATGGCTACACCTTC. Translating gives CASSVYRVTVYGYTF.

The V call is TRBV6-5, the J call TRBJ2-2; D not certain. Trimming removed 2 bases at V and 4 bases at J, with 5 bases between. Germline V gene lookup returns CDR1 MNHEY and CDR2 SVGAGI. The CDR3 covers 13 residues. CDR3 nucleotide sequence: TGTGCCAGCAGTTACGACCCCACCGGGGAGCTGTTTTTT. Protein: CASSYDPTGELFF.

The chain joins TRBV10-3 to TRBJ1-5, with a weak D call TRBD1 (6 bases). This CDR3 has 14 residues. The ends were cut back, 1 base at V and 7 bases at J, with 11 bases in the middle. Germline assignment: CDR1 ENHRY and CDR2 SYGVKD. The CDR3 DNA is TGTGCCATCAGTGAGTGGGGGGCCGGGCAGCCCCAGCATTTT. The encoded protein is CAISEWGAGQPQHF.

This clonotype was picked up a small number of times. V gene TRBV9 combines with J gene TRBJ2-5; D unclear. Germline assignment: CDR1 SGDLS and CDR2 YYNGEE. The V gene lost 2 bases and the J gene lost 5 bases, with 16 bases spanning the gap. The CDR3 consists of 15 residues. The CDR3 sequence is CASSVAPSQRETQYF. The CDR3 coding sequence is TGTGCCAGCAGCGTCGCCCCGTCACAACGGGAGACCCAGTACTTC.

This clonotype was detected only a few times. J is TRBJ1-4 and V is TRBV4-2; tentative D call: TRBD1 (6 bases). V dropped 1 base and J dropped 13 bases, with 16 bases sitting between them. The germline gives CDR1 LGHNA, CDR2 YNFKEQ. The CDR3 length is 14 residues. CDR3 amino acids: CASSQAGADRGLFF. CDR3 in DNA: TGTGCCAGCAGCCAAGCGGGGGCCGACAGAGGACTGTTTTTT.

In this sample, this clonotype turned up many times. This chain links TRBV7-2 with TRBJ2-5; D not certain. V was cut by 1 base and J by 4 bases, with 7 bases left in between. Germline loops: CDR1 SGHTA, CDR2 FQGNSA. The CDR3 contains 13 residues. The CDR3 sequence is CASSLGGGETQYF. DNA of the CDR3: TGTGCCAGCAGCTTAGGTGGTGGAGAGACCCAGTACTTC.

CDR3 amino acids: CASSVKAGADTQYF. CDR3 coding DNA: TGTGCCAGCAGCGTCAAAGCGGGGGCAGATACGCAGTATTTT. This chain connects TRBV9 to TRBJ2-3; 8 bases map to TRBD2. Germline V CDR1 and CDR2: SGDLS, YYNGEE. J was trimmed by 4 bases and V by 2 bases; bases with no gene match: 3. The CDR3 totals 14 residues.

This clonotype appeared a few times. The chain's CDR3 is CAISEPGLAGGLYEQYF. The CDR3 region has the DNA TGTGCCATCAGTGAGCCCGGACTAGCGGGGGGACTCTACGAGCAGTACTTC. The chain uses TRBV10-3 and TRBJ2-7; 14 nucleotides align to TRBD2. Germline V lookup: CDR1 ENHRY, CDR2 SYGVKD. V shed 2 bases and J 3 bases; nucleotides not matched to a gene: 6. CDR3 length: 17 amino acids.

This clonotype showed up just a few times. The chain carries TRBV5-1 and TRBJ2-2, with 7 bases matching TRBD2. Trimming removed 4 bases from V and 4 bases from J; junction bases left unmatched: 7. CDR3 size: 15 residues. In germline, CDR1 is SGHRS, CDR2 YFSETQ. CDR3 DNA sequence: TGCGCCAGCAGCCGAGGTACGGGAGGCACCGGGGAGCTGTTTTTT. Its translation is CASSRGTGGTGELFF.

The V and J genes are TRBV7-9 and TRBJ2-1, with 8 bases aligning to TRBD2. With 5 bases clipped from V and 13 bases from J, the junction kept 7 bases outside the gene matches. Per the germline V gene, CDR1 is SEHNR and CDR2 is FQNEAQ (reference sequence). The CDR3 has 12 amino acids. CDR3 loop: CASSPPGGGQFF. Here the CDR3 DNA reads TGTGCCAGCAGCCCACCCGGGGGGGGCCAGTTCTTC. The whole variable domain, remainder taken from reference TRBV7-9 and TRBJ2-1, is DTGVSQNPRHKITKRGQNVTFRCDPISEHNRLYWYRQTLGQGPEFLTYFQNEAQLEKSRLLSDRFSAERPKGSFSTLEIQRTEQGDSAMYLCASSPPGGGQFFGPGTRLTVL.

This clonotype has at least ten counts. This chain links TRBV29-1 with TRBJ1-1, with no clear D. Germline-derived CDR1 and CDR2 are SQVTM and ANQGSEA. The CDR3 is 12 residues long. V was clipped by 6 bases and J by 0 bases, with 8 bases between them. The chain's CDR3 is CSVDPMNTEAFF. The CDR3 DNA is TGCAGCGTCGATCCCATGAACACTGAAGCTTTCTTT.